The source of this TCR beta chain is a study of blood T cell repertoires in COVID-19. Overall study: Acute and convalescent COVID-19 specimens originated in the United States, Italy and Spain.

Per the original methods: How many nucleated cells were present was estimated from reference gene primer amplification. This table comes from immunoSEQ multiplex PCR, and its TCRdb copy is limited to in-frame clones, with some not included. That table is the source of V, J and clone size, and D and trimming were worked out from the DNA. The sample includes approximately 90,000 clones, about 86% seen only once; the top ten take 6.5% to 9%. This clone was found a few times. Germline CDR1 GTSNPN, CDR2 SVGIG (reference sequence). V was pared by 8 bases and J by 0 bases, with 3 bases of the junction left unmatched. The CDR3 is made up of 14 amino acids.

Material for sequencing was peripheral blood. The clonotype was recovered from a man aged 55 to 70 with acute or convalescent COVID-19. The chain has TRBV30 and TRBJ2-6; TRBD1 aligns across 8 bases. The CDR3: CAGTGFSGANVLTF. CDR3 sequence (DNA): TGTGCCGGGACAGGTTTCTCTGGGGCCAACGTCCTGACTTTC.